The 9 T cell receptor beta chains reported below all come from one sample, sequenced in a study of blood T cells in healthy people across ages. It was with a sample-barcoded 5' primer and a J-beta primer mix that a second PCR of about 6 to 12 cycles was run. TCRdb ran MiXCR on the 5' RACE reads and lists one entry per CDR3 protein. The top ten clones hold 7% to 9.5% of a sample with 1.2 million to 1.5 million distinct CDR3 sequences, 35% to 45% of them seen once. The sequenced sample consisted of blood. Receptor source: a woman in her late teens or twenties in good health.

The J gene is TRBJ2-5, the V gene TRBV20-1; 13 nucleotides line up with TRBD2. Trimming at V came to 5 bases and at J to 11 bases, leaving 11 bases not matched to a gene. Germline V gives CDR1 DFQATT, CDR2 SNEGSKA (reference sequence). The length of the CDR3 is 14 residues. The CDR3 region is CSARGLAGVNEQYF. Here the CDR3 DNA reads TGCAGTGCTCGCGGACTAGCGGGAGTCAATGAGCAGTACTTC.

This clonotype was seen a few times. This chain links TRBV5-1 with TRBJ1-4, with D unresolved. This CDR3 contains 14 residues. The V end lost 4 bases, the J end lost 7 bases, and 14 bases lay between the germline ends. From germline, CDR1 is SGHRS and CDR2 YFSETQ. The CDR3 nucleotides are TGCGCCAGCAGCACCGGGTTGGAGGGTGAAAAACTGTTTTTT. This translates into CASSTGLEGEKLFF.

The chain recombines TRBV3-1 with TRBJ2-5; 7 nucleotides agree with TRBD1. Germline CDR1 is LGHDT and CDR2 is YNNKEL (reference sequence). This CDR3 contains 11 residues. V gave up 4 bases and J gave up 13 bases; unmatched junction bases: 6. The CDR3 protein is CASSPGQHRYF. CDR3 nucleotide sequence: TGTGCCAGCAGCCCGGGACAGCACCGGTACTTC.

The V gene is TRBV20-1, the J gene TRBJ2-1; tentatively, D is TRBD2 (6 bases). There are 14 residues in the CDR3. The germline V gene encodes CDR1 DFQATT and CDR2 SNEGSKA (reference sequence). The V end was cut by 5 bases, the J end by 4 bases, with 15 bases between. The chain's CDR3 is CSADRVAGYNEQFF. The CDR3 bases are TGCAGTGCTGATAGGGTCGCGGGATACAATGAGCAGTTCTTC.

The J gene is TRBJ2-2, the V gene TRBV7-2, with TRBD1 as a possible D gene (6 bases). V lost 11 bases and J 6 bases, leaving 16 bases between the germline ends. CDR3 length: 13 amino acids. The germline CDR1 and CDR2 sequences are SGHTA and FQGNSA. The CDR3 DNA is TGTGCCCAGCACCAGGGGCTCGCCGGGGAGCTGTTTTTT. Amino acid sequence: CAQHQGLAGELFF.

The gene calls are TRBV5-5 and TRBJ2-3; D is tentatively TRBD1 or TRBD2 (5 bases each). V shed 5 bases and J shed 4 bases, with 17 bases lying between them. Germline CDR1 and CDR2: SGHKS and YYEKEE (reference sequence). This CDR3 has 15 residues. The CDR3 is CASSRQALGADTQYF. DNA for the CDR3: TGTGCCAGCAGTAGGCAGGCTTTGGGGGCAGATACGCAGTATTTT.

J is TRBJ2-7 and V is TRBV20-1; possible D gene TRBD2, 7 bases. The CDR3 length is 13 residues. CDR1 is DFQATT, CDR2 SNEGSKA, per germline (reference sequence). CDR3 protein: CSPGGQGFYEQYF. In nucleotides, the CDR3 is TGCAGCCCGGGGGGACAAGGCTTCTACGAGCAGTACTTC.

This CDR3 is CASSPKRAGEREAFF. For the CDR3, the DNA is TGTGCCAGCAGCCCGAAACGGGCAGGGGAGCGCGAAGCTTTCTTT. This chain joins TRBV12-3 or TRBV12-4 and TRBJ1-1; TRBD1 is a possible D gene (6 bases). The CDR3 is 15 residues long. V was trimmed by 6 bases and J by 8 bases, leaving 22 bases between them.

This clonotype was found a few times. The V call is TRBV7-2, the J call TRBJ2-5; maybe TRBD2 (7 bases). Trimming stripped 5 bases from V and 11 bases from J, with 18 bases between. Germline values: CDR1 SGHTA, CDR2 FQGNSA. This CDR3 is built from 13 residues. CDR3 sequence reads: CASSQPVGGEQYF. The CDR3 DNA is TGTGCCAGCAGCCAACCGGTAGGGGGGGAGCAGTACTTC. Full variable domain (remainder filled in from reference TRBV7-2 and TRBJ2-5): GAGVSQSPSNKVTEKGKDVELRCDPISGHTALYWYRQSLGQGLEFLIYFQGNSAPDKSGLPSDRFSAERTGGSVSTLTIQRTQQEDSAVYLCASSQPVGGEQYFGPGTRLLVL.